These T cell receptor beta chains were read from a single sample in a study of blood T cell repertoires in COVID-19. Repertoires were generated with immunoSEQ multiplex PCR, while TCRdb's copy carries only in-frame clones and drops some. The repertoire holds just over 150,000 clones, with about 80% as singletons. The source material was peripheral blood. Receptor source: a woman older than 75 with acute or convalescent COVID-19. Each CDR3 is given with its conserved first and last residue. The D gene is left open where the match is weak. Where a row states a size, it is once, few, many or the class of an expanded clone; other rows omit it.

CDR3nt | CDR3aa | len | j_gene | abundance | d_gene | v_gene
TGCGCCAGCAGTGAGGGTAGGCGGGGGAAACTGTTTTTT | CASSEGRRGKLFF | 13 | TRBJ1-4 | NA | NA | TRBV10-2
TGTGCCAGCAGCCCTATACTACAAGAGACCCAGTACTTC | CASSPILQETQYF | 13 | TRBJ2-5 | NA | NA | TRBV7-6
TGTGCCAGCAGCGCCCGACAGGGGGGCACAGATACGCAGTATTTT | CASSARQGGTDTQYF | 15 | TRBJ2-3 | NA | TRBD1 | TRBV11-2
TGTGCCTCCTCACCCCCGGGACAGGGGATTCCGAGCTACACCTTC | CASSPPGQGIPSYTF | 15 | TRBJ1-2 | NA | TRBD1 | TRBV10-3
TGCGCCAGCAGCTTTTACCGGGGTGCGGACACCGGGGAGCTGTTTTTT | CASSFYRGADTGELFF | 16 | TRBJ2-2 | NA | NA | TRBV5-1
TGTGCCAGCAGACTCACAGATACGCAGTATTTT | CASRLTDTQYF | 11 | TRBJ2-3 | NA | NA | TRBV6-6
TGTGCCAGCAGCTCCCGGGGAAGGAAAGAAGCTTTCTTT | CASSSRGRKEAFF | 13 | TRBJ1-1 | NA | NA | TRBV5-4
TGTGCCAGCAGCCCGACAGGGGGCAAACTGGAGACCCAGTACTTC | CASSPTGGKLETQYF | 15 | TRBJ2-5 | NA | TRBD1 | TRBV7-2
TGTGCCAGCAGCTTAAGAGACAGGGGATATGAGCAGTTCTTC | CASSLRDRGYEQFF | 14 | TRBJ2-1 | NA | TRBD1 | TRBV7-9
TGTGCCAGTAGCCTTACTAGGTCCTACAATGAGCAGTTCTTC | CASSLTRSYNEQFF | 14 | TRBJ2-1 | once | NA | TRBV19
TGCAGCGTCCGGGACAGCTACAATCAGCCCCAGCATTTT | CSVRDSYNQPQHF | 13 | TRBJ1-5 | NA | TRBD1 | TRBV29-1
TGTGCCACCAGCAGAGATGATATGCGTCAAGAGACCCAGTACTTC | CATSRDDMRQETQYF | 15 | TRBJ2-5 | NA | NA | TRBV15
TGTGCCAGCAGCTCTTATAGCAATCAGCCCCAGCATTTT | CASSSYSNQPQHF | 13 | TRBJ1-5 | NA | NA | TRBV27
TGTGCCAGCAGCTTCCGGCCAGGACTAACTAACTATGGCTACACCTTC | CASSFRPGLTNYGYTF | 16 | TRBJ1-2 | NA | NA | TRBV5-8
TGTGCCAGCTCACCTGACAGGTCTGCTAGTGGCTACACCTTC | CASSPDRSASGYTF | 14 | TRBJ1-2 | NA | NA | TRBV18
TGTGCCAGCAGCGGGGCCGGGCCTGGGTACGAGCAGTACTTC | CASSGAGPGYEQYF | 14 | TRBJ2-7 | once | NA | TRBV4-2
TGTGCCAACCCTTCGGGAGATCCACCGATATGGGAGACCCAGTACTTC | CANPSGDPPIWETQYF | 16 | TRBJ2-5 | NA | NA | TRBV19
TGTGCCAGCAGCCAAGGGACAGTGCATTCACCCCTCCACTTT | CASSQGTVHSPLHF | 14 | TRBJ1-6 | NA | NA | TRBV14
TGTGCCAGCAGCAAAGGTGATGAGGCCCTGGAGGGCTCTAACTATGGCTACACCTTC | CASSKGDEALEGSNYGYTF | 19 | TRBJ1-2 | NA | NA | TRBV21-1
TGTGCCAGCAGTTCGACTTTTCCTAGCGGGAGAGAGGTGGATGAGCAGTTCTTC | CASSSTFPSGREVDEQFF | 18 | TRBJ2-1 | NA | TRBD2 | TRBV6-2/TRBV6-3
TGTGCCAGCAGCTTAGCCGTTACAGGGTGGCTGTTTTTT | CASSLAVTGWLFF | 13 | TRBJ2-2 | NA | NA | TRBV13
TGTGCCAGCACTAAGCAGGGGGCCACCGGGGAGCTGTTTTTT | CASTKQGATGELFF | 14 | TRBJ2-2 | NA | TRBD1 | TRBV6-5
TGTGCCAGCAGCTACGGAGTGAACACTGAAGCTTTCTTT | CASSYGVNTEAFF | 13 | TRBJ1-1 | NA | NA | TRBV7-9
TGTGCCAGCAGTGAGCCGGACTCCCCCAGGCAGTTCTTC | CASSEPDSPRQFF | 13 | TRBJ2-1 | NA | NA | TRBV2